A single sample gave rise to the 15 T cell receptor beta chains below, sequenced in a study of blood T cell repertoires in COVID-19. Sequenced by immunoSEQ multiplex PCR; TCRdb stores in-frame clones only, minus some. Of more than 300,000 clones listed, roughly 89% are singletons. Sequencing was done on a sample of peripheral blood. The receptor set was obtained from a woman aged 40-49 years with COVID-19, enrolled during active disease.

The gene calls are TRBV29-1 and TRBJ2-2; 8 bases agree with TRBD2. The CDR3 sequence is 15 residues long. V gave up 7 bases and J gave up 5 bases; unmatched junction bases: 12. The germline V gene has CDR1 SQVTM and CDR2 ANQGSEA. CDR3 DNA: TGCAGCGCAGTAAGAGCGGGAGTGAGTACCGGGGAGCTGTTTTTT. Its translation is CSAVRAGVSTGELFF.

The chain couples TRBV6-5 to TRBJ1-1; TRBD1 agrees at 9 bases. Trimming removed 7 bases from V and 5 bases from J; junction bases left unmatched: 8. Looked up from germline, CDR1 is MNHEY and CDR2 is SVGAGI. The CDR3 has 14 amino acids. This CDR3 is CASTFGTGMTEAFF. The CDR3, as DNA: TGTGCCAGCACCTTTGGGACAGGGATGACTGAAGCTTTCTTT.

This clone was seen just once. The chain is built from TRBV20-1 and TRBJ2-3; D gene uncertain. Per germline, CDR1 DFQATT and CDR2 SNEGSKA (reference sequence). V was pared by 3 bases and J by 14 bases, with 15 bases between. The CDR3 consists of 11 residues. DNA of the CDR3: TGCAGTGCTAGTATTTTGAACTATCTGTATTTT. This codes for CSASILNYLYF.

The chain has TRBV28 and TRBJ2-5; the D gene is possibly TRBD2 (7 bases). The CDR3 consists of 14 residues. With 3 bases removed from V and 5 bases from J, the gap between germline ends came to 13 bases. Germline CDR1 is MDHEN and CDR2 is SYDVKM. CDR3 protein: CASSFGGRGETQYF. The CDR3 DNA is TGTGCCAGCAGTTTCGGGGGGCGCGGGGAGACCCAGTACTTC.

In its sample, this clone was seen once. The DNA of the CDR3 is TGTGCCAGCAGTTTTGGGCTAGCGGGATTCTACACCGGGGAGCTGTTTTTT. This sequence encodes CASSFGLAGFYTGELFF. The chain is built from TRBV28 and TRBJ2-2; 9 nucleotides match TRBD2. Germline CDR1 reads MDHEN; CDR2 reads SYDVKM. The ends lost 3 bases at V and 3 bases at J; junction bases unmatched: 8. The CDR3 extends over 17 amino acids.

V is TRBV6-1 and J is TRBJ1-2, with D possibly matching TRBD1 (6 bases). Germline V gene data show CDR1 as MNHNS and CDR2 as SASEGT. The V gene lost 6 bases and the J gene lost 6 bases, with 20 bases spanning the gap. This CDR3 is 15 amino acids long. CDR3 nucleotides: TGTGCCAGCAGCCGGACAGCCGTAAGTTGGCATGGCTACACCTTC. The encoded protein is CASSRTAVSWHGYTF.

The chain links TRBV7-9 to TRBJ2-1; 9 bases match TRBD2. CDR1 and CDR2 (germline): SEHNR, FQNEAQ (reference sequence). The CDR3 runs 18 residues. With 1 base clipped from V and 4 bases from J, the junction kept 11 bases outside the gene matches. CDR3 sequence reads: CASSLVLGASGNYNEQFF. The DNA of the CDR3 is TGTGCCAGCAGCTTAGTGTTAGGGGCTAGCGGGAATTACAATGAGCAGTTCTTC.

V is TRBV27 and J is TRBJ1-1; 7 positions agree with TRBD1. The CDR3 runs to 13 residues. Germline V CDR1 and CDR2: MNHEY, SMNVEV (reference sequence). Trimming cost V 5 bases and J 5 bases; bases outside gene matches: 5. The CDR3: CASSNHRGTEAFF. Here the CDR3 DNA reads TGTGCCAGCAGTAACCACAGGGGAACTGAAGCTTTCTTT.

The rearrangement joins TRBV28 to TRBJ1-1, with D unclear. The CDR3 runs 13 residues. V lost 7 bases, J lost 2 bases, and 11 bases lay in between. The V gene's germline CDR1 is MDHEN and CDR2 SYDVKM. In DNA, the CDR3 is TGTGCCAGCACCCAGTCCGTAAACACTGAAGCTTTCTTT. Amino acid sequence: CASTQSVNTEAFF.

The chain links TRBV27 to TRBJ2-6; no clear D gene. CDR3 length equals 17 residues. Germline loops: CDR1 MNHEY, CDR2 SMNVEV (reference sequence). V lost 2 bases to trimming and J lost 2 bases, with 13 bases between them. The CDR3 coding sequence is TGTGCCAGCAGTTTAGGGCAGCCGCCCCCTGGGGCCAACGTCCTGACTTTC. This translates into CASSLGQPPPGANVLTF.

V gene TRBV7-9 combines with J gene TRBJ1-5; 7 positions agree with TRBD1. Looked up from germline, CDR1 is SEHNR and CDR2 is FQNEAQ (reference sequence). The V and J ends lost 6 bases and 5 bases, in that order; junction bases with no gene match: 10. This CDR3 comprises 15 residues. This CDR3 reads CASSFTGTADQPQHF. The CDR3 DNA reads TGTGCCAGCAGTTTCACCGGGACAGCGGATCAGCCCCAGCATTTT.

Here the CDR3 reads CASSYRQMGGYTF. CDR3 sequence (DNA): TGTGCCAGCAGTTACCGACAGATGGGGGGCTACACCTTC. This chain connects TRBV12-3 or TRBV12-4 to TRBJ1-2; a possible D gene is TRBD1 (5 bases). The CDR3 extends over 13 amino acids. V was shortened by 4 bases and J by 8 bases, with 14 bases between the two germline ends.

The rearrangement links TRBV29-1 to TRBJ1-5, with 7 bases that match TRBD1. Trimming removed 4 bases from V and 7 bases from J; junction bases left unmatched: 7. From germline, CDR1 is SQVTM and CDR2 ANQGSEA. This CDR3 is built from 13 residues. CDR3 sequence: CSVGTGARQPQHF. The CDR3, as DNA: TGCAGCGTTGGAACAGGGGCTAGACAGCCCCAGCATTTT.

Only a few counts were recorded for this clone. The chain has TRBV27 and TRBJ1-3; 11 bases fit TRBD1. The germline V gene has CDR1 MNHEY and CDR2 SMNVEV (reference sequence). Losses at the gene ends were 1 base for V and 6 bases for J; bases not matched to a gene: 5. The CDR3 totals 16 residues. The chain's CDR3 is CASSLWPGQGENTIYF. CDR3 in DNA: TGTGCCAGCAGTTTATGGCCGGGACAGGGGGAAAACACCATATATTTT.

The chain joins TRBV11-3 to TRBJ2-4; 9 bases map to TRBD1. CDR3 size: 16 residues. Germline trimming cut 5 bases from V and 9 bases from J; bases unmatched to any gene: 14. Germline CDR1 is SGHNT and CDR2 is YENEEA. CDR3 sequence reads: CASSPSGTGGRGIQYF. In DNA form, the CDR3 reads TGTGCCAGCAGCCCCTCCGGCACAGGGGGCAGGGGCATTCAGTACTTC.